In its sample, the clone carrying this T cell receptor beta chain was seen a few times. Possible read error: a much larger clone is one base away. The investigators amplified TCR beta CDR3 regions from RNA transcripts. HTBI primers were employed in a first-round RT-PCR of the TCR CDR3. TCRdb redid the calling of the multiplex PCR reads with MiXCR, one entry per CDR3 protein. Of around 300,000 distinct CDR3 sequences in the sample, 13% to 15% are singletons; the top ten hold 30% to 35%. The CDR3 spans 14 residues. V was trimmed by 7 bases and J by 1 base, leaving 11 bases between them. This sample is part of a study of T cells in Graves' hyperthyroidism and ophthalmopathy.

The genes are TRBV12-3 or TRBV12-4 and TRBJ2-1; no clear D gene. This TCR was sampled from a woman between 45 and 65 years old with Graves' hyperthyroidism that later progressed to Graves' ophthalmopathy. The sequencing input was blood. The CDR3: CASNALDSYNEQFF. The DNA of the CDR3 is TGTGCCAGCAACGCTCTCGATTCCTACAATGAGCAGTTCTTC.